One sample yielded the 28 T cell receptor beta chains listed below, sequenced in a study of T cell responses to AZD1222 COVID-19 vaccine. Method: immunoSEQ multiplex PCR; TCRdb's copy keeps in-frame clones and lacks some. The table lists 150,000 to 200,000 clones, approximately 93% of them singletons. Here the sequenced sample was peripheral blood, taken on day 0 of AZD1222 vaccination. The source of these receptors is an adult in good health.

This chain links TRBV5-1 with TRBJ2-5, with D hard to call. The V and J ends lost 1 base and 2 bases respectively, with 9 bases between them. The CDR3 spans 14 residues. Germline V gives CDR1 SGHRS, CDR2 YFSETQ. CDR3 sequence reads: CASSLLLTQETQYF. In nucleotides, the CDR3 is TGCGCCAGCAGCTTGTTACTGACACAAGAGACCCAGTACTTC.

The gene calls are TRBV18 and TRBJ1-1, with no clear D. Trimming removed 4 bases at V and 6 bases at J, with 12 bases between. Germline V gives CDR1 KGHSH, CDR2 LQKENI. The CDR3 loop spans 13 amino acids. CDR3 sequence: CASSLQDFSEAFF. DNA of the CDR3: TGTGCCAGCTCACTCCAGGACTTTTCTGAAGCTTTCTTT.

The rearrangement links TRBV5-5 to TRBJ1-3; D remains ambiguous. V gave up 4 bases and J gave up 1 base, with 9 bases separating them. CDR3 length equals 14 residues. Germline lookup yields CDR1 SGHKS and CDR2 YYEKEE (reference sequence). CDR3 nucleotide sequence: TGTGCCAGCAGCAGCTCGGGGTCTGGAAACACCATATATTTT. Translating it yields CASSSSGSGNTIYF. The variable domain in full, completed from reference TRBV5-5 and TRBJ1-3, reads DAGVTQSPTHLIKTRGQQVTLRCSPISGHKSVSWYQQVLGQGPQFIFQYYEKEERGRGNFPDRFSARQFPNYSSELNVNALLLGDSALYLCASSSSGSGNTIYFGEGSWLTVV.

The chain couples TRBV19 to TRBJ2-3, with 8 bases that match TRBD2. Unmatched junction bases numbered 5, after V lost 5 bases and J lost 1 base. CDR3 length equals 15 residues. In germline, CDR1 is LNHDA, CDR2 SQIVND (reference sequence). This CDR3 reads CASSLSGVRTDTQYF. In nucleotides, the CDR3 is TGTGCCAGTAGTCTTAGCGGGGTCCGCACAGATACGCAGTATTTT.

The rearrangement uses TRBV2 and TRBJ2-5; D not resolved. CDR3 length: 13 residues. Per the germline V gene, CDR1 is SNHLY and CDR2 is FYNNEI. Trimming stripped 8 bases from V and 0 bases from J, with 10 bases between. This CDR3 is CASGWHNQETQYF. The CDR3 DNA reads TGTGCCAGCGGCTGGCATAACCAAGAGACCCAGTACTTC.

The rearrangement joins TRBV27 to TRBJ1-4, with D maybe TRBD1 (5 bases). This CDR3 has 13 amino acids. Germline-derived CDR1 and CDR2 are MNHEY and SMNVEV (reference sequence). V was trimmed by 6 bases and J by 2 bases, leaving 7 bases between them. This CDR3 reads CASREGTNEKLFF. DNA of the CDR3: TGTGCCAGCAGAGAGGGGACTAATGAAAAACTGTTTTTT.

Written as DNA, the CDR3 is TGCAGTGCTGTCGACGGAGAAAAACTGTTTTTT. Its translation is CSAVDGEKLFF. V usage is TRBV20-1 and J usage is TRBJ1-4, with D uncertain. CDR3 size: 11 residues. Germline CDR1 reads DFQATT; CDR2 reads SNEGSKA (reference sequence). Trimming shortened V by 5 bases and J by 8 bases, and 9 bases separated the two germline ends.

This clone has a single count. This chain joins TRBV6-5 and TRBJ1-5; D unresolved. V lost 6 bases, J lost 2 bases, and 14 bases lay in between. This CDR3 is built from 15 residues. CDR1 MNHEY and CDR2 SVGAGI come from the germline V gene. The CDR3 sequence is CASRKGAIGNQPQHF. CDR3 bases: TGTGCCAGCAGAAAGGGAGCTATAGGCAATCAGCCCCAGCATTTT.

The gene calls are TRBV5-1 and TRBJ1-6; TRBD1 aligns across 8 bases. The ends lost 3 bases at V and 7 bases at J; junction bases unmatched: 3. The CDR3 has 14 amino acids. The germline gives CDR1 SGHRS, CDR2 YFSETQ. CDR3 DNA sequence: TGCGCCAGCAGCTCGGGACAGGAGAATTCACCCCTCCACTTT. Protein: CASSSGQENSPLHF. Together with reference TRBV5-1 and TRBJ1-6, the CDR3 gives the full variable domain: KAGVTQTPRYLIKTRGQQVTLSCSPISGHRSVSWYQQTPGQGLQFLFEYFSETQRNKGNFPGRFSGRQFSNSRSEMNVSTLELGDSALYLCASSSGQENSPLHFGNGTRLTVT.

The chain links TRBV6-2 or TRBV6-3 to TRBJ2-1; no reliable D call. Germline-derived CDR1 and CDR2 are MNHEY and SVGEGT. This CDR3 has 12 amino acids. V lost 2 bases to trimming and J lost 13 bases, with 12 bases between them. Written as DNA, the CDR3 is TGTGCCAGCAGTTACGACGCTCCCGATCAGTTCTTC. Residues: CASSYDAPDQFF.

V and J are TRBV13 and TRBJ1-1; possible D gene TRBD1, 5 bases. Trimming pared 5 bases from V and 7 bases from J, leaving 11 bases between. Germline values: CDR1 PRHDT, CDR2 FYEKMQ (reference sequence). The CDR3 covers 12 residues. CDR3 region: CASSPGRGEAFF. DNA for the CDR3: TGTGCCAGCAGCCCGGGGCGAGGTGAAGCTTTCTTT.

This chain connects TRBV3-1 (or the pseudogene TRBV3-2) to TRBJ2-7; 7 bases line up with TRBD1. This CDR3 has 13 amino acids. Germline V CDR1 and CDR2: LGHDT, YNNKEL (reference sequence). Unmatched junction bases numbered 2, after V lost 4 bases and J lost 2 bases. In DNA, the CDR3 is TGTGCCAGCAGCCGACAGGGACCCTACGAGCAGTACTTC. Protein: CASSRQGPYEQYF.

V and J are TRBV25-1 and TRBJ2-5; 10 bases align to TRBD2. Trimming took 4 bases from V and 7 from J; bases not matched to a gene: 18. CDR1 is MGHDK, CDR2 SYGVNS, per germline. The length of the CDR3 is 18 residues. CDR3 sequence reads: CASSALSMERGGLGTQYF. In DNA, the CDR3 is TGTGCCAGCAGTGCACTCTCGATGGAGCGGGGGGGCCTTGGGACCCAGTACTTC.

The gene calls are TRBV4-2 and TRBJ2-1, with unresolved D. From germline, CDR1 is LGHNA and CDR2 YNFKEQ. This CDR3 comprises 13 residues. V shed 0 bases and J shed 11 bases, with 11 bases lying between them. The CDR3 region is CASSQDHNRQQFF. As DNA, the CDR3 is TGTGCCAGCAGCCAAGATCATAACCGCCAGCAGTTCTTC.

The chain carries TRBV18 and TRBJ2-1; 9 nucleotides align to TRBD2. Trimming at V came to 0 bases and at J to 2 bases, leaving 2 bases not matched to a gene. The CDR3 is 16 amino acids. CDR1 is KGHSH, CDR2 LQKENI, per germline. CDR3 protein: CASSPPGGGAYNEQFF. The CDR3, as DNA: TGTGCCAGCTCACCACCGGGCGGGGGGGCCTACAATGAGCAGTTCTTC.

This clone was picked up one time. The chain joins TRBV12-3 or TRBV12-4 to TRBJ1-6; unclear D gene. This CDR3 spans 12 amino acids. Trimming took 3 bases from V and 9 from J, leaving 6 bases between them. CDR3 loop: CASSFSSSPLHF. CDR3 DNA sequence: TGTGCCAGCAGTTTTAGCAGTTCACCCCTCCACTTT.

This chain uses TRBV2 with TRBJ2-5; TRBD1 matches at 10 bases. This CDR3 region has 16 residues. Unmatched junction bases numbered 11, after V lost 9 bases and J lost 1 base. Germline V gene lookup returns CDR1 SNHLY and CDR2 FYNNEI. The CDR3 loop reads CASVPMGQGIQETQYF. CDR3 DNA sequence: TGTGCCAGTGTTCCCATGGGACAGGGGATCCAAGAGACCCAGTACTTC.

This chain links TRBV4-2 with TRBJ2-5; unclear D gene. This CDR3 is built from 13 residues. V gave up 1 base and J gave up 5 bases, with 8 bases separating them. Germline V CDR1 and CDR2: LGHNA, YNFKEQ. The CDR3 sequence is CASSQGKRETQYF. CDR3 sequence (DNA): TGTGCCAGCAGCCAAGGAAAACGGGAGACCCAGTACTTC.

The CDR3 DNA is TGTGCCAGCAATATGGGCAGCTCTGGAAACACCATATATTTT. The encoded protein is CASNMGSSGNTIYF. The genes are TRBV9 and TRBJ1-3, with no clear D. The CDR3 is 14 residues long. V was shortened by 6 bases and J by 0 bases, with 10 bases between the two germline ends. Germline CDR1 SGDLS, CDR2 YYNGEE.

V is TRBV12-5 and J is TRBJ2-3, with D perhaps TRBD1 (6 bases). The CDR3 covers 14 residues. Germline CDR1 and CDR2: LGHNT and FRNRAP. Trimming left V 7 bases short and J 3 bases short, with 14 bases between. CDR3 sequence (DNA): TGTGCTAGTGTTTCCAGGGGTGGAACAGATACGCAGTATTTT. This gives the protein CASVSRGGTDTQYF.

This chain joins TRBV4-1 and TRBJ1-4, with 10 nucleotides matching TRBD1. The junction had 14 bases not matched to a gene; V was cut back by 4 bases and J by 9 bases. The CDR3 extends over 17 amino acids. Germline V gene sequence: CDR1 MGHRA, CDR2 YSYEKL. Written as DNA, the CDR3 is TGCGCCAGCAGCCCGGGACAGGGGCCATTTGGCGATCAAAAACTGTTTTTT. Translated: CASSPGQGPFGDQKLFF.

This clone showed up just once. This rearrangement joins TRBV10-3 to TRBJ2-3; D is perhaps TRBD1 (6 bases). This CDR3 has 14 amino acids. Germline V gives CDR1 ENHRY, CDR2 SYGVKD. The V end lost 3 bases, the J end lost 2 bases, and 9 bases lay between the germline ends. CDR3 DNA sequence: TGTGCCATCAGTGAACAGGGACCCACAGATACGCAGTATTTT. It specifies CAISEQGPTDTQYF.

The CDR3 nucleotides read TGTGCCAGCAGCTTACGCTTAGGGTCTGGGGCCAACGTCCTGACTTTC. This sequence encodes CASSLRLGSGANVLTF. The rearrangement links TRBV11-2 to TRBJ2-6; D gene uncertain. The V end lost 2 bases, the J end lost 1 base, and 9 bases lay between the germline ends. Germline-derived CDR1 and CDR2 are SGHAT and FQNNGV. The CDR3 runs 16 residues.

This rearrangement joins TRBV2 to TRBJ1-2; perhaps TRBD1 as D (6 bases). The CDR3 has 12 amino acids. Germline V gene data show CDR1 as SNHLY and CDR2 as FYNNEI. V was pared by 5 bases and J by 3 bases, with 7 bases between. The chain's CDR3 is CASSRGDYGYTF. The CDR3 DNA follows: TGTGCCAGCAGTAGGGGGGACTATGGCTACACCTTC.

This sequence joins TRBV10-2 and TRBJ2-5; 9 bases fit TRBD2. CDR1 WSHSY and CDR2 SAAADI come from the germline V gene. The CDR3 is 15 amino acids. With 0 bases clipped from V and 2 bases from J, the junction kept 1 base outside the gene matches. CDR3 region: CASSESLAGQETQYF. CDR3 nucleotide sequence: TGCGCCAGCAGTGAGTCCCTAGCGGGGCAAGAGACCCAGTACTTC.

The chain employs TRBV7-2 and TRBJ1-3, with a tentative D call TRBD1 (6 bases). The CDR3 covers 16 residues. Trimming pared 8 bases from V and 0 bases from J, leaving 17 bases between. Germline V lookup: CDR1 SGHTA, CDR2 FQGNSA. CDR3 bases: TGTGCCAGCGTACAGGGTGGAACGCTCTCTGGAAACACCATATATTTT. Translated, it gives CASVQGGTLSGNTIYF.

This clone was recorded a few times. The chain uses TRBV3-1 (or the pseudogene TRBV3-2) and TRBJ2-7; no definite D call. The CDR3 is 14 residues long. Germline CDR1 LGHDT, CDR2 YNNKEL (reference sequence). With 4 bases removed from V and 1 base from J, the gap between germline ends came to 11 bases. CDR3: CASSRSGVSYEQYF. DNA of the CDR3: TGTGCCAGCAGCCGTTCTGGGGTTTCCTACGAGCAGTACTTC.

The DNA for the CDR3 is TGCGCCAGCAGCTTGTCGGGACAGCCCACCGGGGAGCTGTTTTTT. Protein sequence: CASSLSGQPTGELFF. The gene calls are TRBV5-1 and TRBJ2-2; 7 bases match TRBD1. Germline V gene sequence: CDR1 SGHRS, CDR2 YFSETQ. V shed 1 base and J 4 bases; nucleotides not matched to a gene: 4. This CDR3 is built from 15 residues.